The 9 T cell receptor beta chains presented below share a single source sample, sequenced in a study of T cells in Graves' hyperthyroidism and ophthalmopathy. RNA transcripts provided the source from which TCR beta CDR3 regions were amplified. In the first-round RT-PCR of the TCR CDR3, the HTBI primer set was used. TCRdb reprocessed the multiplex PCR reads via MiXCR and lists one record per CDR3 protein. The data show 600,000 to 650,000 distinct CDR3 sequences, about 16% seen once. The material sequenced was blood. These receptors were obtained from a woman in her twenties or thirties with Graves' hyperthyroidism.

The gene calls are TRBV6-1 and TRBJ2-2; D gene unclear. The CDR3 spans 15 residues. V shed 4 bases and J shed 6 bases, with 15 bases lying between them. From germline, CDR1 is MNHNS and CDR2 SASEGT. CDR3 bases: TGTGCCAGCAGTGTAAGACTGTTTACAGCCGGGGAGCTGTTTTTT. Translated, it gives CASSVRLFTAGELFF.

This clonotype was observed at least ten times. The chain joins TRBV2 to TRBJ1-4, with a tentative D call TRBD1 (5 bases). Trimming left V 9 bases short and J 2 bases short, with 13 bases between. This CDR3 spans 14 amino acids. The germline V gene has CDR1 SNHLY and CDR2 FYNNEI. This CDR3 is CASRGRVTNEKLFF. CDR3 sequence (DNA): TGTGCCAGTCGGGGACGGGTGACTAATGAAAAACTGTTTTTT.

The sample holds many counts of this clonotype. This rearrangement joins TRBV29-1 to TRBJ2-2, with 8 bases lining up with TRBD1. The CDR3 runs to 14 residues. The germline gives CDR1 SQVTM, CDR2 ANQGSEA. V lost 3 bases and J lost 4; bases outside the gene matches: 4. CDR3 bases: TGCAGCGTTGAGGACAGGGTGGGCACCGGGGAGCTGTTTTTT. Translated: CSVEDRVGTGELFF.

Worth noting for this clonotype: This clone may be a read error of a much larger clone one base away. The chain couples TRBV30 to TRBJ1-5, with a weak D call TRBD1 (6 bases). Trimming pared 5 bases from V and 9 bases from J, leaving 17 bases between. The CDR3 consists of 13 residues. Looked up from germline, CDR1 is GTSNPN and CDR2 is SVGIG (reference sequence). CDR3 sequence (DNA): TGTGCCTGGGCCCCTACAGGGAGACGGCCCCAGCATTTT. It is translated as CAWAPTGRRPQHF. Together with reference TRBV30 and TRBJ1-5, the CDR3 gives the full variable domain: SQTIHQWPATLVQPVGSPLSLECTVEGTSNPNLYWYRQAAGRGLQLLFYSVGIGQISSEVPQNLSASRPQDRQFILSSKKLLLSDSGFYLCAWAPTGRRPQHFGDGTRLSIL.

V gene TRBV7-3 combines with J gene TRBJ2-3; 7 positions agree with TRBD1. CDR1 and CDR2 from the germline V gene are SGHTA and FQGTGA. The CDR3 runs 15 residues. Trimming cost V 3 bases and J 2 bases; bases outside gene matches: 5. The CDR3 region is CASSFLGTATDTQYF. CDR3 nucleotide sequence: TGTGCCAGCAGCTTCCTCGGGACAGCCACAGATACGCAGTATTTT.

V usage is TRBV24-1 and J usage is TRBJ1-2, with TRBD1 identical over 7 bases. Germline V gene lookup returns CDR1 KGHDR and CDR2 SFDVKD. The CDR3 runs 17 residues. V lost 5 bases to trimming and J lost 4 bases; unmatched junction nucleotides: 15. As DNA, the CDR3 is TGTGCCACCAGTGGACCGGAGACGACAGGGACTTTCTATGGCTACACCTTC. It translates to CATSGPETTGTFYGYTF.

This chain links TRBV19 with TRBJ1-1, with D possibly matching TRBD1 (5 bases). CDR3 length: 13 amino acids. Trimming pared 8 bases from V and 0 bases from J, leaving 10 bases between. Germline CDR1 reads LNHDA; CDR2 reads SQIVND (reference sequence). The DNA of the CDR3 is TGTGCCAGTCAGGGCTCGGTGAACACTGAAGCTTTCTTT. It codes for CASQGSVNTEAFF.

This clonotype appeared many times. The chain has TRBV2 and TRBJ2-1; tentatively, D is TRBD1 (6 bases). The CDR3 is 15 residues long. Germline values: CDR1 SNHLY, CDR2 FYNNEI. V was clipped by 7 bases and J by 3 bases, with 16 bases between them. In DNA, the CDR3 is TGTGCCAGCAATAGCCAGGGGCTCATCTACAATGAGCAGTTCTTC. Translated: CASNSQGLIYNEQFF.

V gene TRBV9 combines with J gene TRBJ2-3; possibly TRBD1 for D (5 bases). Trimming took off 0 bases at V and 4 bases at J, with 9 bases between the two ends. Germline loops: CDR1 SGDLS, CDR2 YYNGEE. The CDR3 runs to 14 residues. CDR3 nucleotide sequence: TGTGCCAGCAGCGTAGTGGGGCGTCCAGATACGCAGTATTTT. It specifies CASSVVGRPDTQYF.